What follows describes a single T cell receptor beta chain. The data belong to a study of blood T cell repertoires in COVID-19. Across the whole study: Some COVID-19 samples were acute and others convalescent; all came from the United States, Italy and Spain. PBMCs, B-cell-depleted T cells, or T cells were the source of the cDNA or gDNA that made up the material.

Trimming took off 7 bases at V and 5 bases at J, with 17 bases between the two ends. Germline assignment: CDR1 SQVTM and CDR2 ANQGSEA. The CDR3 is made up of 13 amino acids. Per the authors' pipeline: Reference gene primer amplification gave estimated nucleated cell counts. Using immunoSEQ multiplex PCR, the repertoire was profiled, and TCRdb retains in-frame clones only, with some absent. The DNA was the basis for D and trimming; V, J and clone size are from that table. The repertoire holds approximately 220,000 clones, with roughly 80% as singletons. The receptor comes from a woman of 80 years or more with acute or convalescent COVID-19. Sequencing was done on a sample of peripheral blood. The chain is built from TRBV29-1 and TRBJ1-2; the D is unclear. In DNA form, the CDR3 reads TGCAGCGCCGGGCTCGAGGGAGGTTATGGCTACACCTTC. The encoded protein is CSAGLEGGYGYTF.